The 14 T cell receptor beta chains below all came from one sample that was sequenced in a study of cytomegalovirus exposure and HLA in healthy donors. The PCR contained 60 Vbeta and 13 Jbeta primers. Method: immunoSEQ multiplex PCR; TCRdb's copy keeps in-frame clones and lacks some. This sample carries some 91,000 clones, around 86% of them seen once, and the ten largest clones take about a tenth. Sequenced input: PBMCs. These receptors came from a man aged 25 to 40 in good health and CMV-seropositive.

The V and J genes are TRBV5-4 and TRBJ1-2; 12 bases fit TRBD1. With 4 bases clipped from V and 3 bases from J, the junction kept 10 bases outside the gene matches. Germline V gene sequence: CDR1 SGHNT, CDR2 YYREEE (reference sequence). This CDR3 is 17 amino acids long. CDR3 protein: CASSQWGQGASYYGYTF. The CDR3, as DNA: TGTGCCAGCAGCCAATGGGGACAGGGGGCTTCCTACTATGGCTACACCTTC.

The CDR3 here is CASSFVSTDTQYF. The CDR3 DNA sequence: TGTGCCAGCAGTTTCGTCAGCACAGATACGCAGTATTTT. The chain employs TRBV28 and TRBJ2-3; D call uncertain. Germline V lookup: CDR1 MDHEN, CDR2 SYDVKM. This CDR3 contains 13 residues. V shed 3 bases and J shed 0 bases, with 4 bases lying between them.

The genes are TRBV5-5 and TRBJ2-7, with 8 nucleotides matching TRBD1. The V gene's germline CDR1 is SGHKS and CDR2 YYEKEE (reference sequence). The V and J ends lost 2 bases and 3 bases, in that order; junction bases with no gene match: 7. The length of the CDR3 is 15 residues. The CDR3 reads CASSFFRDRSYEQYF. The CDR3 DNA follows: TGTGCCAGCAGCTTCTTCCGGGACAGGAGCTACGAGCAGTACTTC.

J is TRBJ1-4 and V is TRBV10-3, with D possibly matching TRBD1 (6 bases). The germline V and J ends were trimmed by 0 bases and 3 bases, with 11 bases remaining between them. This CDR3 contains 16 residues. Germline CDR1 ENHRY, CDR2 SYGVKD. The CDR3 DNA is TGTGCCATCAGTGAGTCGAAGTCAGGGGCTAATGAAAAACTGTTTTTT. It translates to CAISESKSGANEKLFF.

This sequence joins TRBV28 and TRBJ2-7, with D perhaps TRBD1 (7 bases). The CDR3 covers 16 residues. V was trimmed by 4 bases and J by 2 bases, leaving 18 bases between them. The V gene's germline CDR1 is MDHEN and CDR2 SYDVKM. The DNA of the CDR3 is TGTGCCAGCAGTTATAGTCCACAGGGGAGGACCTACGAGCAGTACTTC. This gives the protein CASSYSPQGRTYEQYF.

The chain links TRBV28 to TRBJ2-2; 10 bases match TRBD1. The CDR3 sequence is 16 residues long. Germline-derived CDR1 and CDR2 are MDHEN and SYDVKM. The ends lost 4 bases at V and 6 bases at J; junction bases unmatched: 8. The CDR3 nucleotides read TGTGCCAGCAGTTCTCCGGGACAGGGGTTTCCCGGGGAGCTGTTTTTT. Translated: CASSSPGQGFPGELFF.

The rearrangement uses TRBV29-1 and TRBJ2-7; the match to TRBD2 covers 11 bases. Germline V CDR1 and CDR2: SQVTM, ANQGSEA. Germline trimming cut 3 bases from V and 2 bases from J; bases unmatched to any gene: 3. The CDR3 has 14 residues. The CDR3, as DNA: TGCAGCGTTGATGGACTAGCGGGCGCCTACGAGCAGTACTTC. This gives the protein CSVDGLAGAYEQYF.

This chain connects TRBV7-8 to TRBJ1-6; 9 bases fit TRBD1. The CDR3 length is 15 residues. Germline lookup yields CDR1 SGHVS and CDR2 FQNEAQ. The junction had 6 bases not matched to a gene; V was cut back by 3 bases and J by 9 bases. The chain's CDR3 is CASSFGQGISSPLHF. CDR3 bases: TGTGCCAGCAGCTTTGGACAGGGGATTAGTTCACCCCTCCACTTT.

This clone was picked up one time. The chain carries TRBV6-1 and TRBJ1-5; no definite D call. The V end lost 7 bases, the J end lost 9 bases, and 16 bases lay between the germline ends. CDR1 is MNHNS and CDR2 is SASEGT in the germline V gene. The CDR3 covers 13 residues. The chain's CDR3 is CASIVSEPGPQHF. The CDR3 DNA reads as TGTGCCAGCATAGTTAGCGAACCGGGGCCCCAGCATTTT.

The table lists this clone with a few counts. The sample has other DNA sequences that encode this CDR3 too. The chain joins TRBV6-5 to TRBJ1-2, with TRBD1 matching over 11 bases. There are 16 residues in the CDR3. V lost 0 bases, J lost 4 bases, and 4 bases stayed unmatched. CDR1 and CDR2 from the germline V gene are MNHEY and SVGAGI. The CDR3 sequence: CASSYSRTGGSYGYTF. CDR3 bases: TGTGCCAGCAGTTACTCCAGGACAGGGGGCAGCTATGGCTACACCTTC.

CDR3 amino acids: CASTQRNGKETQYF. CDR3 sequence (DNA): TGTGCCAGCACCCAAAGAAATGGCAAAGAGACCCAGTACTTC. V gene TRBV2 combines with J gene TRBJ2-5, with D uncertain. The germline V gene has CDR1 SNHLY and CDR2 FYNNEI. The V end lost 7 bases, the J end lost 3 bases, and 15 bases lay between the germline ends. CDR3 length: 14 residues.

This clone was found once. The J gene is TRBJ2-7, the V gene TRBV6-1; D may be TRBD1 (6 bases). CDR1 and CDR2 (germline): MNHNS, SASEGT. The V gene lost 4 bases and the J gene lost 0 bases, with 13 bases spanning the gap. The CDR3 runs 15 residues. The CDR3 nucleotides read TGTGCCAGCAGTGGACGGGACAAGAGCTCCTACGAGCAGTACTTC. Its protein is CASSGRDKSSYEQYF.

In its sample, this clone was seen a few times. The gene calls are TRBV5-8 and TRBJ2-1; TRBD1 matches at 8 bases. CDR1 and CDR2 from the germline V gene are SGHTS and YDEGEE. There are 14 residues in the CDR3. After removal of 5 bases from V and 8 bases from J, the junction contained 9 bases not matched to a gene. Here the CDR3 DNA reads TGTGCCAGCAGTAGGGACAGGCACCGGCATGAGCAGTTCTTC. Encoded protein: CASSRDRHRHEQFF.

The rearrangement uses TRBV6-1 and TRBJ2-1, with D tentatively TRBD1 (7 bases). Trimming shortened V by 7 bases and J by 2 bases, and 15 bases separated the two germline ends. Germline CDR1 and CDR2: MNHNS and SASEGT. CDR3 length equals 15 residues. CDR3 DNA: TGTGCCAGCAAGGCGGGACAGAGTACCTACAATGAGCAGTTCTTC. It translates to CASKAGQSTYNEQFF.